This is a list of T cell receptor beta chains from one sample in a study of tumor-infiltrating lymphocytes in oesophageal squamous cell carcinoma. TCRdb used MiXCR to reprocess the PCR reads, holding one entry per CDR3 protein. Counted here are some 25,000 distinct CDR3 sequences, 38% occurring once; the ten biggest clones make up about 25%. The sequenced material came from esophageal tumor tissue. Source of these receptors: a male donor with esophageal squamous cell carcinoma. Each CDR3 is given with its conserved first and last residue. Fields, in order: D gene, J gene, clone size, V gene, CDR3 protein, CDR3 DNA. The D gene is left open where the match is weak. Not every row has a clone size; where given, it reads once, few, many or a size class.

. TRBJ2-7 . TRBV7-2 CASSIGHYNEQYF TGTGCCAGCAGCATAGGACACTACAATGAGCAGTACTTC
. TRBJ2-6 . TRBV24-1 CATNTGTF TGTGCCACCAATACCGGGACTTTC
. TRBJ2-7 many TRBV28 CASSLYPSYEQYF TGTGCCAGCAGTTTATACCCCTCCTACGAGCAGTACTTC
TRBD1 TRBJ1-1 many TRBV12-3/TRBV12-4 CASSLRKGARSTEAFF TGTGCCAGCAGTTTAAGAAAGGGGGCGCGTAGCACTGAAGCTTTCTTT
. TRBJ2-4 . TRBV3-1 CASSQGTGSQNIQYF TGTGCCAGCAGCCAAGGAACAGGGTCACAAAACATTCAGTACTTC
TRBD2 TRBJ2-5 . TRBV7-6 CASSILSGSIRETQYF TGTGCCAGCAGCATACTTAGCGGGAGCATACGGGAGACCCAGTACTTC
. TRBJ2-2 many TRBV7-9 CASSENRGAHTGELFF TGTGCCAGCAGCGAAAACCGGGGGGCTCACACCGGGGAGCTGTTTTTT
. TRBJ1-1 many TRBV24-1 CATSDLNEAFF TGTGCCACCAGTGATTTGAATGAAGCTTTCTTT
. TRBJ1-1 medium-sized TRBV7-8 CASSLNLFAEAFF TGTGCCAGCAGCTTAAATCTCTTCGCTGAAGCTTTCTTT
. TRBJ1-5 . TRBV7-2 CASSLGGSRYQPQHF TGTGCCAGCAGCCTAGGGGGGTCCCGGTATCAGCCCCAGCATTTT
TRBD2 TRBJ2-5 medium-sized TRBV12-3/TRBV12-4 CASSQASGKETQYF TGTGCCAGCTCCCAGGCTAGCGGAAAAGAGACCCAGTACTTC
. TRBJ2-7 . TRBV7-2 CASNTGLKRYEQYF TGTGCCAGCAATACAGGGCTTAAAAGATACGAGCAGTACTTC
TRBD1 TRBJ2-7 . TRBV7-6 CASSSCGQGPCYEQYF TGTGCCAGCAGCTCTTGCGGACAGGGGCCTTGCTACGAGCAGTACTTC
. TRBJ2-5 . TRBV11-2 CASSFQDQETQYF TGTGCCAGCAGCTTCCAGGATCAAGAGACCCAGTACTTC
. TRBJ2-7 many TRBV6-6 CASSYSPGVAYEQYF TGTGCCAGCAGTTACTCGCCGGGGGTCGCCTACGAGCAGTACTTC
TRBD2 TRBJ2-7 many TRBV7-2 CASSLRALGGANSGSYEQYF TGTGCCAGCAGCTTACGTGCCCTCGGGGGGGCGAACTCCGGGTCCTACGAGCAGTACTTC
TRBD2 TRBJ2-7 many TRBV4-2 CASSQEVASGSSEQYF TGTGCCAGCAGCCAAGAAGTTGCTAGCGGGAGTTCCGAGCAGTACTTC
. TRBJ2-7 few TRBV7-8 CASRLEAGEQYF TGTGCCAGCAGGTTGGAGGCGGGCGAGCAGTACTTC
. TRBJ2-3 . TRBV7-2 CASSLGAGLSTDTQYF TGTGCCAGCAGCTTAGGAGCAGGCCTAAGCACAGATACGCAGTATTTT
. TRBJ2-1 . TRBV12-3/TRBV12-4 CASSFPAGNEQFF TGTGCCAGCAGTTTTCCAGCAGGCAATGAGCAGTTCTTC
TRBD1 TRBJ2-5 many TRBV5-1 CASSLSSGGGETQYF TGCGCCAGCAGCTTGTCTTCAGGGGGCGGCGAGACCCAGTACTTC
. TRBJ2-1 . TRBV9 CASSPSGDNEQFF TGTGCCAGCAGCCCCTCCGGGGACAATGAGCAGTTCTTC
. TRBJ2-6 once TRBV7-2 CASSLRETGANVLTF TGTGCCAGCAGCTTGAGGGAGACTGGGGCCAACGTCCTGACTTTC
. TRBJ1-2 many TRBV7-9 CASSLEGEAYGYTF TGTGCCAGCAGCTTAGAGGGGGAGGCCTATGGCTACACCTTC
. TRBJ2-5 . TRBV5-1 CASSLDSLRSYNEQYF TGCGCCAGCAGCTTGGACAGCCTTCGCTCCTACAATGAGCAGTACTTC
. TRBJ1-5 many TRBV19 CASSPRRGGGSRRQPQHF TGTGCCAGTAGTCCCCGCCGAGGTGGGGGTAGCAGACGTCAGCCCCAGCATTTT
TRBD1 TRBJ1-2 many TRBV6-1 CASSEGRGDSYGYTF TGTGCCAGCAGTGAAGGCCGGGGGGACAGCTATGGCTACACCTTC
TRBD1 TRBJ2-5 . TRBV5-6 CASSLRQGAAVLETQYF TGTGCCAGCAGCCTTAGACAGGGGGCTGCGGTGTTGGAGACCCAGTACTTC
. TRBJ1-2 few TRBV7-6 CASSAFLGYGYTF TGTGCCAGCAGTGCCTTTCTGGGATATGGCTACACCTTC
TRBD2 TRBJ2-3 . TRBV7-6 CASSLGLADFTDTQYF TGTGCCAGCAGCTTAGGACTAGCGGATTTCACAGATACGCAGTATTTT
TRBD1 TRBJ2-7 . TRBV2 CASLYPDRRSYEQYF TGTGCCAGCCTTTACCCGGACAGGCGTTCCTACGAGCAGTACTTC
TRBD2 TRBJ2-7 . TRBV7-6 CASSSAGNYNEQYF TGTGCCAGCAGCTCAGCGGGAAACTACAATGAGCAGTACTTC
TRBD1 TRBJ2-5 few TRBV15 CATSLEGGQGAVETQYF TGTGCCACCAGCCTCGAAGGAGGACAGGGGGCTGTAGAGACCCAGTACTTC
. TRBJ2-7 medium-sized TRBV7-6 CASSHRGAYEQYF TGTGCCAGCAGCCACCGCGGGGCCTACGAGCAGTACTTC
TRBD1 TRBJ2-7 . TRBV6-9 CASSSSTGTYEQYF TGTGCCAGCAGTTCGTCGACAGGGACCTACGAGCAGTACTTC
TRBD2 TRBJ2-6 . TRBV9 CASSERGTISGANVLTF TGTGCCAGCAGCGAGCGGGGGACAATCTCTGGGGCCAACGTCCTGACTTTC
. TRBJ2-2 many TRBV10-1 CASSESDTGELFF TGCGCCAGCAGTGAGTCCGATACCGGGGAGCTGTTTTTT
TRBD1 TRBJ2-1 . TRBV5-6 CASSFSPGQGVREQFF TGTGCCAGCAGCTTTTCTCCGGGACAGGGGGTTAGAGAGCAGTTCTTC
TRBD2 TRBJ2-5 . TRBV11-3 CASSLGLAGEETQYF TGTGCCAGCAGCTTGGGACTAGCGGGGGAAGAGACCCAGTACTTC
. TRBJ2-3 many TRBV27 CASSFEGSDTQYF TGTGCCAGCAGCTTTGAGGGGTCAGATACGCAGTATTTT
TRBD2 TRBJ2-7 . TRBV7-3 CASSLQGGPYEQYF TGTGCCAGCAGCTTACAGGGAGGGCCCTACGAGCAGTACTTC
. TRBJ2-7 many TRBV19 CASSIQFGAYEQYF TGTGCCAGTAGTATCCAATTTGGGGCCTACGAGCAGTACTTC
. TRBJ2-3 . TRBV6-4 CASSYAAGPTTDTQYF TGTGCCAGCAGTTACGCGGCTGGACCCACCACAGATACGCAGTATTTT
. TRBJ2-1 few TRBV7-9 CASSKSGRFLYNEQFF TGTGCCAGCAGCAAAAGTGGGCGGTTTCTCTACAATGAGCAGTTCTTC
TRBD2 TRBJ2-1 many TRBV19 CASSVNYGLAGWVEQFF TGTGCCAGTAGTGTCAATTATGGACTAGCGGGATGGGTTGAGCAGTTCTTC
. TRBJ2-7 many TRBV6-6 CASSYDDGSGYEQYF TGTGCCAGCAGTTACGATGACGGGAGCGGCTACGAGCAGTACTTC
TRBD2 TRBJ2-1 . TRBV5-1 CASSPGTSGGNEQFF TGCGCCAGCAGCCCGGGGACTAGCGGGGGCAATGAGCAGTTCTTC
. TRBJ1-2 many TRBV2 CATRTIRDGGYTF TGTGCCACCCGGACAATCAGGGACGGTGGCTACACCTTC
TRBD2 TRBJ2-1 medium-sized TRBV7-6 CASSRTSGSRNYNEQFF TGTGCCAGCAGCCGGACTAGCGGGAGTCGTAACTACAATGAGCAGTTCTTC
. TRBJ2-1 many TRBV5-1 CASSLGRWRFF TGCGCCAGCAGCTTGGGACGCTGGCGGTTCTTC
TRBD2 TRBJ2-1 few TRBV28 CASSFLLAGNNEQFF TGTGCCAGCAGTTTTTTACTAGCGGGGAACAATGAGCAGTTCTTC
TRBD1 TRBJ2-7 . TRBV6-1 CASSDAGGVNEQYF TGTGCCAGCAGTGACGCAGGGGGTGTCAACGAGCAGTACTTC